The 30 T cell receptor beta chains below come from one sample, sequenced in a study of ipilimumab plus nivolumab after autologous stem cell transplantation. The assay was immunoSEQ multiplex PCR, and TCRdb's table has in-frame clones only and misses some. The data contain about 12,000 clones, more than 60% of them singletons. The sample was PBMCs, taken in a trial of ipilimumab plus nivolumab as post-transplant consolidation. These receptors originate from a male donor with multiple myeloma.

This clone is deemed large. J is TRBJ1-2 and V is TRBV19; D is ambiguous. V was pared by 1 base and J by 4 bases, with 13 bases between. Germline V gene lookup returns CDR1 LNHDA and CDR2 SQIVND (reference sequence). The CDR3 is 15 residues long. The CDR3 loop reads CASSIGAAALYGYTF. The CDR3 region has the DNA TGTGCCAGTAGTATAGGTGCGGCGGCTCTCTATGGCTACACCTTC.

This sequence joins TRBV15 and TRBJ2-2, with 8 bases matching TRBD1. The CDR3 spans 14 residues. From germline, CDR1 is LNHNV and CDR2 YYDKDF (reference sequence). Losses at the gene ends were 5 bases for V and 4 bases for J; bases not matched to a gene: 3. The CDR3, as DNA: TGTGCCACCAGCCCGGACAGGGCCACCGGGGAGCTGTTTTTT. It is translated as CATSPDRATGELFF.

For the CDR3, the DNA is TGCGCCAGCAGTCTGCAGGGGGCGGTGACTAATGAAAAACTGTTTTTT. Translation: CASSLQGAVTNEKLFF. The chain recombines TRBV5-1 with TRBJ1-4, with 8 positions matching TRBD1. Germline CDR1 SGHRS, CDR2 YFSETQ. The CDR3 is 16 amino acids. After removal of 5 bases from V and 2 bases from J, the junction contained 8 bases not matched to a gene.

The CDR3 DNA follows: TGTGCCAGCAGCCTAAGGGGTGCCGAGCAGTACTTC. It translates to CASSLRGAEQYF. V gene TRBV7-9 combines with J gene TRBJ2-7, with D possibly being TRBD1 (5 bases). With 5 bases removed from V and 6 bases from J, the gap between germline ends came to 11 bases. The CDR3 length is 12 residues. Germline-derived CDR1 and CDR2 are SEHNR and FQNEAQ (reference sequence).

The rearrangement links TRBV4-3 to TRBJ2-7, with D tentatively TRBD1 or TRBD2 (5 bases each). Germline lookup yields CDR1 LGHNA and CDR2 YSLEER. Trimming left V 0 bases short and J 8 bases short, with 26 bases between. The CDR3 has 18 amino acids. The chain's CDR3 is CASSQEFLGRIKTMKQYF. The CDR3 DNA reads TGCGCCAGCAGCCAAGAGTTCCTGGGACGGATAAAAACGATGAAGCAGTACTTC.

This clone was recorded only once. The V gene is TRBV2, the J gene TRBJ2-5; TRBD2 matches 9 bases. The CDR3 sequence is 15 residues long. Germline values: CDR1 SNHLY, CDR2 FYNNEI. Unmatched junction bases numbered 10, after V lost 6 bases and J lost 5 bases. This CDR3 is CASSLQRLAVETQYF. In nucleotides, the CDR3 is TGTGCCAGCAGCTTACAGAGACTAGCGGTTGAGACCCAGTACTTC.

The rearrangement uses TRBV7-9 and TRBJ2-7; D remains ambiguous. The CDR3 extends over 13 amino acids. V was trimmed by 1 base and J by 4 bases, leaving 8 bases between them. Germline CDR1 and CDR2: SEHNR and FQNEAQ (reference sequence). The CDR3 is CASSLEGRYEQYF. The DNA of the CDR3 is TGTGCCAGCAGCTTAGAAGGCAGGTACGAGCAGTACTTC.

This clone was observed a handful of times. V is TRBV30 and J is TRBJ2-1; either TRBD1 or TRBD2 may fit D (5 bases each). The V end lost 2 bases, the J end lost 6 bases, and 14 bases lay between the germline ends. The CDR3 extends over 14 amino acids. Germline values: CDR1 GTSNPN, CDR2 SVGIG (reference sequence). CDR3 sequence reads: CAWSTGLASNEQFF. The CDR3, as DNA: TGTGCCTGGAGTACGGGGCTAGCTAGCAATGAGCAGTTCTTC. The variable domain in full, completed from reference TRBV30 and TRBJ2-1, reads SQTIHQWPATLVQPVGSPLSLECTVEGTSNPNLYWYRQAAGRGLQLLFYSVGIGQISSEVPQNLSASRPQDRQFILSSKKLLLSDSGFYLCAWSTGLASNEQFFGPGTRLTVL.

There are a few counts of this clone. The chain carries TRBV19 and TRBJ2-7, with TRBD1 matching over 7 bases. The CDR3 totals 12 residues. In germline, CDR1 is LNHDA, CDR2 SQIVND (reference sequence). The V gene end was trimmed by 5 bases and the J gene end by 9 bases; junction bases not matched to a gene: 7. Here the CDR3 reads CASSQKTGRQYF. CDR3 sequence (DNA): TGTGCCAGTAGTCAAAAGACAGGGAGGCAGTACTTC.

V is TRBV18 and J is TRBJ2-5; D is unclear. Germline values: CDR1 KGHSH, CDR2 LQKENI. V was pared by 1 base and J by 4 bases, with 10 bases between. CDR3 length: 14 residues. CDR3 nucleotides: TGTGCCAGCTCACCACAGGATTTTGGAGAGACCCAGTACTTC. Protein: CASSPQDFGETQYF.

This sequence joins TRBV19 and TRBJ2-2, with 10 nucleotides matching TRBD2. CDR1 is LNHDA and CDR2 is SQIVND in the germline V gene (reference sequence). J gave up 0 bases and V 9 bases, and 10 bases lay outside the gene matches. The CDR3 loop spans 17 amino acids. DNA for the CDR3: TGTGCCAGCCGGAGTAGCGGGGGGCAGCCGAACACCGGGGAGCTGTTTTTT. Its translation: CASRSSGGQPNTGELFF.

This clone rates as medium-sized. The V call is TRBV7-9, the J call TRBJ1-2, with unresolved D. The germline V gene has CDR1 SEHNR and CDR2 FQNEAQ (reference sequence). The V end was cut by 5 bases, the J end by 6 bases, with 13 bases between. The CDR3 spans 13 residues. The CDR3 region is CASSRTEAHGYTF. The CDR3 DNA reads TGTGCCAGCAGCCGGACCGAGGCTCATGGCTACACCTTC. The full variable domain, in which reference TRBV7-9 and TRBJ1-2 provide the parts outside the CDR3, is DTGVSQNPRHKITKRGQNVTFRCDPISEHNRLYWYRQTLGQGPEFLTYFQNEAQLEKSRLLSDRFSAERPKGSFSTLEIQRTEQGDSAMYLCASSRTEAHGYTFGSGTRLTVV.

This clone was detected only once. J is TRBJ1-4 and V is TRBV7-9; TRBD1 might be the D (6 bases). The V gene's germline CDR1 is SEHNR and CDR2 FQNEAQ (reference sequence). Between the trimmed V and J ends, which lost 5 bases and 7 bases, there was a span of 20 bases. The CDR3 loop spans 16 amino acids. This CDR3 reads CASSPIPGVRGEKLFF. CDR3 nucleotide sequence: TGTGCCAGCAGCCCTATTCCAGGGGTGAGGGGTGAAAAACTGTTTTTT.

This clone was counted a few times. The V call is TRBV6-5, the J call TRBJ1-1, with 8 bases matching TRBD1. V gave up 7 bases and J gave up 4 bases; unmatched junction bases: 5. The CDR3 sequence is 13 residues long. The germline CDR1 and CDR2 sequences are MNHEY and SVGAGI. CDR3 sequence (DNA): TGTGCCAGCACCCCGGACAGGGCCACTGAAGCTTTCTTT. Its protein product is CASTPDRATEAFF.

This clone is medium-sized (0.01 to 0.1%) in the sample. V usage is TRBV10-1 and J usage is TRBJ1-1; unclear D gene. Germline V gene data show CDR1 as WNHNN and CDR2 as SYGVQD (reference sequence). The V gene lost 7 bases and the J gene lost 4 bases, with 10 bases spanning the gap. The CDR3 runs 12 residues. The CDR3 region has the DNA TGCGCCAGCACCATAGGGTCCACTGAAGCTTTCTTT. It encodes CASTIGSTEAFF.

This chain uses TRBV7-3 with TRBJ2-5; D gene ambiguous. CDR1 and CDR2 from the germline V gene are SGHTA and FQGTGA. V shed 2 bases and J shed 3 bases, with 10 bases lying between them. The CDR3 totals 14 residues. The CDR3 coding sequence is TGTGCCAGCAGCTTATTTGTGGGTGAAGAGACCCAGTACTTC. Translation gives CASSLFVGEETQYF.

Turning to this clone: This CDR3 is also generated by other DNA sequences in the sample. This chain connects TRBV6-5 to TRBJ2-7; 11 bases agree with TRBD1. The CDR3 contains 15 residues. Germline loops: CDR1 MNHEY, CDR2 SVGAGI. V lost 4 bases, J lost 0 bases, and 2 bases stayed unmatched. The CDR3 sequence is CASSSGTGGSYEQYF. DNA for the CDR3: TGTGCCAGCAGTTCCGGGACAGGGGGCTCCTACGAGCAGTACTTC.

This clone appeared a few times. The chain employs TRBV11-2 and TRBJ2-5, with 8 bases identical to TRBD1. The CDR3 contains 15 residues. The germline gives CDR1 SGHAT, CDR2 FQNNGV. With V trimmed by 6 bases and J by 5 bases, 11 bases remained unmatched. CDR3 residues: CASRGGQGGSETQYF. The CDR3, as DNA: TGTGCCAGCAGGGGTGGACAGGGCGGGTCGGAGACCCAGTACTTC.

This rearrangement joins TRBV11-1 to TRBJ1-1; the match to TRBD1 covers 10 bases. J gave up 4 bases and V 5 bases, and 7 bases lay outside the gene matches. Germline CDR1 SGHAT, CDR2 FQDESV (reference sequence). The CDR3 is 15 residues long. Here the CDR3 DNA reads TGTGCCAGCAGCCCCAGGACAGGGGGAAGCACTGAAGCTTTCTTT. This translates into CASSPRTGGSTEAFF.

V gene TRBV6-1 combines with J gene TRBJ2-5, with D perhaps matching TRBD1 (5 bases). Germline values: CDR1 MNHNS, CDR2 SASEGT. Trimming shortened V by 2 bases and J by 5 bases, and 15 bases separated the two germline ends. There are 15 residues in the CDR3. CDR3 amino acids: CASSESQAEWETQYF. In nucleotides, the CDR3 is TGTGCCAGCAGTGAATCACAGGCCGAGTGGGAGACCCAGTACTTC.

This clone was recorded only once. One junction end disagrees with the germline gene, perhaps due to a read error. The chain links TRBV6-1 to TRBJ2-5; D is possibly TRBD2 (6 bases). The germline V gene encodes CDR1 MNHNS and CDR2 SASEGT. The CDR3 sequence is 12 residues long. This CDR3 is CASSLNWDSCDF. CDR3 coding DNA: TGTGCCAGCAGCCTCAATTGGGACTCTTGTGACTTC.

V usage is TRBV6-6 and J usage is TRBJ1-2; D is ambiguous. The V and J ends lost 7 bases and 3 bases respectively, with 12 bases between them. Germline V CDR1 and CDR2: MNHNY, SVGAGI (reference sequence). This CDR3 comprises 13 residues. CDR3 loop: CASTNSAYYGYTF. CDR3 sequence (DNA): TGTGCCAGCACCAATAGCGCGTACTATGGCTACACCTTC.

This chain links TRBV5-1 with TRBJ1-6; D is possibly TRBD1 (5 bases). The CDR3 is made up of 14 amino acids. The V and J ends lost 4 bases and 7 bases respectively, with 12 bases between them. CDR1 is SGHRS, CDR2 YFSETQ, per germline. CDR3 amino acids: CASSGAGTNSPLHF. As DNA, the CDR3 is TGCGCCAGCAGCGGCGCGGGGACCAATTCACCCCTCCACTTT.

J is TRBJ2-1 and V is TRBV9; 15 nucleotides line up with TRBD2. With V trimmed by 4 bases and J by 10 bases, 12 bases remained unmatched. CDR1 and CDR2 from the germline V gene are SGDLS and YYNGEE. This CDR3 has 17 amino acids. This CDR3 reads CASSLQAGLAGGREQFF. The CDR3 DNA reads as TGTGCCAGCAGCCTGCAGGCGGGACTAGCGGGGGGTAGAGAGCAGTTCTTC. The whole variable domain, remainder taken from reference TRBV9 and TRBJ2-1, is DSGVTQTPKHLITATGQRVTLRCSPRSGDLSVYWYQQSLDQGLQFLIQYYNGEERAKGNILERFSAQQFPDLHSELNLSSLELGDSALYFCASSLQAGLAGGREQFFGPGTRLTVL.

The V and J genes are TRBV28 and TRBJ1-5; D unclear. V gave up 5 bases and J gave up 3 bases, with 14 bases separating them. The CDR3 has 15 residues. Per the germline V gene, CDR1 is MDHEN and CDR2 is SYDVKM. Here the CDR3 reads CASSALDTYNQPQHF. CDR3 bases: TGTGCCAGCAGTGCACTAGACACCTACAATCAGCCCCAGCATTTT.

The J gene is TRBJ1-1, the V gene TRBV5-1, with D unclear. CDR3 length: 13 residues. V was clipped by 7 bases and J by 3 bases, with 13 bases between them. Per the germline V gene, CDR1 is SGHRS and CDR2 is YFSETQ. In nucleotides, the CDR3 is TGCGCCAGCTCTCCTTTCATTGACACTGAAGCTTTCTTT. Translated: CASSPFIDTEAFF.

This clone turned up a few times. The chain links TRBV4-3 to TRBJ2-3, with D possibly matching TRBD2 (6 bases). V lost 3 bases and J 2 bases, leaving 12 bases between the germline ends. Germline CDR1 reads LGHNA; CDR2 reads YSLEER. This CDR3 contains 15 residues. The CDR3: CASSQGGGLTDTQYF. CDR3 nucleotides: TGCGCCAGCAGCCAGGGTGGGGGACTCACAGATACGCAGTATTTT.

This chain uses TRBV4-2 with TRBJ1-2, with D possibly being TRBD1 (6 bases). V was trimmed by 0 bases and J by 5 bases, leaving 13 bases between them. Germline CDR1 and CDR2: LGHNA and YNFKEQ. The CDR3 runs 15 residues. The CDR3 loop reads CASSQDRQGKYGYTF. The CDR3 nucleotides read TGTGCCAGCAGCCAAGATCGGCAGGGGAAATATGGCTACACCTTC.

The chain uses TRBV7-2 and TRBJ2-7; 9 bases fit TRBD2. The CDR3 totals 14 residues. J was trimmed by 6 bases and V by 1 base; bases with no gene match: 4. CDR1 is SGHTA and CDR2 is FQGNSA in the germline V gene. The CDR3 DNA reads TGTGCCAGCAGCTTAGACAGCGGGGGGCTCGAGCAGTACTTC. As protein: CASSLDSGGLEQYF.

V and J are TRBV4-2 and TRBJ1-4; no definite D call. Germline V gives CDR1 LGHNA, CDR2 YNFKEQ. The CDR3 has 14 residues. Between the trimmed V and J ends, which lost 4 bases and 5 bases, there was a span of 11 bases. CDR3 sequence reads: CASSPEAENEKLFF. CDR3 nucleotides: TGTGCCAGCAGCCCTGAGGCGGAAAATGAAAAACTGTTTTTT.